This TCR beta chain was sequenced in a study of neoadjuvant anti-PD-1 for oral cavity cancer. Blood cells were analyzed directly, without culture or expansion. Germline V gene data show CDR1 as SGHVS and CDR2 as FQNEAQ. The CDR3 consists of 16 residues. V lost 5 bases, J lost 0 bases, and 6 bases stayed unmatched. The table came from immunoSEQ multiplex PCR; TCRdb's copy has only in-frame clones and leaves some out. This table holds fewer than 20,000 clones, about two thirds found once. This clone was counted once. The sequence derives from a person between 40 and 85 years old with oral cavity squamous cell carcinoma. The chain uses TRBV7-8 and TRBJ2-2; 7 nucleotides match TRBD1. Sequenced material: PBMCs, taken before nivolumab (anti-PD-1) treatment. The CDR3 loop is CASSLGTVTNTGELFF. In DNA, the CDR3 is TGTGCCAGCAGCCTCGGGACAGTAACGAACACCGGGGAGCTGTTTTTT.